The rows below give T cell receptor beta chains drawn from one sample of a study of identical twins. Via MiXCR, TCRdb re-called the 5' RACE reads, giving one row per CDR3 protein. The table records approximately 220,000 distinct CDR3 sequences, under 10% of them present only once. The same data also contributed to another study, on yellow fever vaccine responses in identical twins.

Material for sequencing was memory (CD45RO+) T cells sorted from blood. All receptors come from a woman in her late teens or twenties in good health. The CDR3 runs from the conserved cysteine through the conserved F or W. A D gene is named only where the DNA matches it firmly. The size entry is marked missing in some rows and otherwise reads once, few, many or a size class.

cdr3_aa cdr3_nt v_call d_call j_call clone_size
CSAPSLGLDGYTF TGCAGTGCTCCTTCTCTGGGTTTGGATGGCTACACCTTC TRBV20-1 . TRBJ1-2 few
CASSATSGGVNEQFF TGTGCCAGCAGTGCAACTAGCGGGGGAGTGAATGAGCAGTTCTTC TRBV6-4 TRBD2 TRBJ2-1 few
CASSLLPGVDNEQFF TGTGCCAGCTCACTTTTGCCGGGGGTGGACAATGAGCAGTTCTTC TRBV18 . TRBJ2-1 .
CAISDSSNYGYTF TGTGCCATCAGCGACAGTTCTAACTATGGCTACACCTTC TRBV10-3 . TRBJ1-2 .
CASRRPGLGAYEQYF TGTGCCAGCAGGAGACCGGGACTAGGGGCCTACGAGCAGTACTTC TRBV6-1 TRBD2 TRBJ2-7 .
CASSERAKINYGYTF TGTGCCAGCAGCGAGAGGGCAAAAATCAACTATGGCTACACCTTC TRBV5-6 . TRBJ1-2 many
CASRALGAYNEQFF TGTGCCAGCAGGGCCCTAGGGGCCTACAATGAGCAGTTCTTC TRBV6-1 . TRBJ2-1 many
CASMTSPTAEQFF TGTGCCAGCATGACTTCCCCCACAGCTGAGCAGTTCTTC TRBV2 . TRBJ2-1 few
CASSQRSNSNQPQHF TGTGCCAGCAGCCAGCGGAGCAATAGCAATCAGCCCCAGCATTTT TRBV3-1 . TRBJ1-5 .
CSARDLAGGRETQYF TGCAGTGCTAGAGATCTGGCGGGGGGGCGGGAGACCCAGTACTTC TRBV20-1 TRBD2 TRBJ2-5 .
CASSFGDILQETQYF TGTGCCAGCAGTTTCGGGGACATACTACAAGAGACCCAGTACTTC TRBV12-3/TRBV12-4 . TRBJ2-5 many
CSVGRGSSYEQYF TGCAGCGTTGGACGGGGTTCCTCCTACGAGCAGTACTTC TRBV29-1 . TRBJ2-7 many
CASSLKVSNTEAFF TGTGCCAGCAGTTTGAAGGTTTCGAACACTGAAGCTTTCTTT TRBV12-3/TRBV12-4 . TRBJ1-1 many
CATSRGPIGATNEKLFF TGTGCCACCAGCAGGGGCCCTATCGGTGCAACTAATGAAAAACTGTTTTTT TRBV15 . TRBJ1-4 few
CASSFGQTYEQYF TGTGCCAGCAGCTTCGGACAGACCTACGAGCAGTACTTC TRBV7-8 . TRBJ2-7 .
CASCLGTGLNEQYF TGCGCCAGCTGCCTTGGGACAGGGTTGAACGAGCAGTACTTC TRBV5-1 TRBD1 TRBJ2-7 .
CASSYNSGNTIYF TGTGCCAGCAGTTACAACTCTGGAAACACCATATATTTT TRBV6-5 . TRBJ1-3 .
CASSFSGLPTYEQYF TGCGCCAGCAGCTTTAGCGGCCTGCCTACCTACGAGCAGTACTTC TRBV5-1 . TRBJ2-7 .
CASAVERFPALYEQYF TGTGCCAGCGCGGTGGAGCGTTTCCCAGCCTTATACGAGCAGTACTTC TRBV3-1 . TRBJ2-7 .
CASSSRTGNMMVAEAFF TGTGCCAGCAGTTCCAGGACAGGGAATATGATGGTCGCTGAAGCTTTCTTT TRBV6-5 TRBD1 TRBJ1-1 few
CASSYRGRDTEAFF TGTGCCAGCAGTTATAGGGGTAGGGACACTGAAGCTTTCTTT TRBV28 . TRBJ1-1 many
CASSAKQGSGTDTQYF TGTGCCAGCAGCGCCAAACAGGGTTCTGGCACAGATACGCAGTATTTT TRBV7-9 . TRBJ2-3 many
CASSRTLGTEAFF TGTGCCAGCAGCCGGACCCTAGGGACTGAAGCTTTCTTT TRBV4-2 . TRBJ1-1 many
CASSYYTGGSYEQYF TGTGCCAGCAGTTACTATACAGGTGGATCCTACGAGCAGTACTTC TRBV6-5 . TRBJ2-7 many
CASSQKSVEGVVEETQYF TGTGCCAGCAGCCAAAAATCGGTAGAGGGCGTTGTGGAAGAGACCCAGTACTTC TRBV3-1 . TRBJ2-5 many
CASSLPGTAGGPYEQHF TGTGCCAGCAGCTTGCCCGGGACGGCGGGAGGGCCGTACGAGCAGCACTTC TRBV11-2 TRBD2 TRBJ2-7 many
CASSVLAGDVHEQFF TGCGCCAGCAGCGTACTAGCGGGAGACGTGCATGAGCAGTTCTTC TRBV5-1 TRBD2 TRBJ2-1 few
CASRNSGATTDTQYF TGTGCCAGCAGAAATAGCGGGGCGACCACAGATACGCAGTATTTT TRBV6-1 TRBD2 TRBJ2-3 few
CASSQLLAGSETQYF TGTGCCAGCAGCCAGCTTCTAGCGGGATCGGAGACCCAGTACTTC TRBV14 TRBD2 TRBJ2-5 many
CASRLGRGVPDTQYF TGTGCCAGCAGACTTGGGCGGGGGGTTCCAGATACGCAGTATTTT TRBV12-3/TRBV12-4 TRBD2 TRBJ2-3 many
CASSLEGRLADTQYF TGTGCCAGCAGCCTAGAGGGCCGACTAGCAGATACGCAGTATTTT TRBV5-6 . TRBJ2-3 .
CASSRLEGGELFF TGTGCCAGCAGTCGACTAGAGGGTGGGGAGCTGTTTTTT TRBV12-3/TRBV12-4 . TRBJ2-2 .
CASSYPQGPGELFF TGTGCCAGCAGTTACCCACAGGGGCCCGGGGAGCTGTTTTTT TRBV6-2/TRBV6-3 TRBD1 TRBJ2-2 few
CASSSTAGGRGNTQYF TGTGCCAGCAGTTCAACGGCGGGGGGCCGTGGTAATACGCAGTATTTT TRBV12-3/TRBV12-4 TRBD2 TRBJ2-3 many
CATSDLTSGGADTQYF TGTGCCACCAGTGATTTGACTAGCGGGGGGGCAGATACGCAGTATTTT TRBV24-1 TRBD2 TRBJ2-3 .
CASRLTGERNEQFF TGTGCCAGCAGGTTAACAGGGGAACGAAATGAGCAGTTCTTC TRBV6-5 TRBD1 TRBJ2-1 .
CASTTGPLNSPLHF TGTGCCAGCACCACGGGACCCCTTAATTCACCCCTCCACTTT TRBV12-3/TRBV12-4 . TRBJ1-6 many
CASSEGRGRETQYF TGTGCCAGCAGTGAGGGGCGGGGGAGAGAGACCCAGTACTTC TRBV2 TRBD2 TRBJ2-5 .
CASSQSASSYNEQFF TGTGCCAGCAGCCAATCCGCCAGCTCGTACAATGAGCAGTTCTTC TRBV3-1 . TRBJ2-1 few
CSVGGQGKTGELFF TGCAGCGTTGGCGGACAGGGAAAGACCGGGGAGCTGTTTTTT TRBV29-1 TRBD1 TRBJ2-2 many
CSAPQLWSGSLFADTQYF TGCAGTGCTCCGCAACTCTGGAGCGGGAGTTTGTTCGCAGATACGCAGTATTTT TRBV20-1 TRBD2 TRBJ2-3 many
CASSLARVYPYEQYF TGTGCCAGCAGCTTAGCAAGGGTCTACCCCTACGAGCAGTACTTC TRBV7-2 . TRBJ2-7 many
CASSLARTSGYNEQFF TGTGCCAGCAGCTTAGCGCGAACTAGCGGGTACAATGAGCAGTTCTTC TRBV7-9 TRBD2 TRBJ2-1 .
CSARPGTGGEQYF TGCAGCGCTCGCCCCGGGACAGGGGGTGAGCAGTACTTC TRBV29-1 TRBD1 TRBJ2-7 many
CASSLGTRNSPLHF TGTGCCAGCAGTTTAGGGACGAGAAATTCACCCCTCCACTTT TRBV12-3/TRBV12-4 . TRBJ1-6 few
CASSPSGAGGQETQYF TGTGCCAGCAGCCCTTCTGGAGCGGGGGGCCAAGAGACCCAGTACTTC TRBV9 TRBD2 TRBJ2-5 .
CASSAFGTVYQETQYF TGTGCCAGCTCAGCCTTCGGGACAGTGTACCAAGAGACCCAGTACTTC TRBV18 TRBD1 TRBJ2-5 .
CASSLLGEGIAATYNEQFF TGTGCCAGTAGTCTACTAGGAGAGGGAATAGCGGCAACCTACAATGAGCAGTTCTTC TRBV19 . TRBJ2-1 .
CASSFTVEGYSYEQYF TGTGCCAGCAGCTTCACGGTAGAAGGATACTCCTACGAGCAGTACTTC TRBV11-1 . TRBJ2-7 .
CASSFRSGELFF TGTGCCAGCAGTTTTCGTTCCGGGGAGCTGTTTTTT TRBV28 . TRBJ2-2 many
CASSFWNEQFF TGTGCCAGCAGCTTCTGGAATGAGCAGTTCTTC TRBV7-2 . TRBJ2-1 .
CSATTLNRFPQHF TGCAGTGCTACGACACTGAATAGGTTTCCCCAGCATTTT TRBV20-1 . TRBJ1-5 few
CASSDDEQFF TGTGCCAGCAGTGACGATGAGCAGTTCTTC TRBV25-1 . TRBJ2-1 many
CSASTGGTGELFF TGCAGTGCCTCGACAGGGGGCACCGGGGAGCTGTTTTTT TRBV20-1 TRBD1 TRBJ2-2 many
CASREAGVSYEQYF TGTGCCAGCCGGGAAGCGGGGGTATCATACGAGCAGTACTTC TRBV18 TRBD2 TRBJ2-7 .
CSARQRGPFTEAFF TGCAGTGCTAGACAAAGGGGGCCATTCACTGAAGCTTTCTTT TRBV20-1 TRBD1 TRBJ1-1 .
CASSLDASPGYEQYF TGTGCCAGCAGCTTAGATGCCTCGCCGGGCTACGAGCAGTACTTC TRBV7-8 . TRBJ2-7 .
CASSHGTSGRAGDADTQYF TGTGCCAGCAGCCATGGGACTAGCGGGAGGGCCGGGGATGCAGATACGCAGTATTTT TRBV7-6 TRBD2 TRBJ2-3 .
CSASGGGGGLSYNEQFF TGCAGTGCTAGTGGGGGGGGCGGGGGACTCTCCTACAATGAGCAGTTCTTC TRBV20-1 . TRBJ2-1 few